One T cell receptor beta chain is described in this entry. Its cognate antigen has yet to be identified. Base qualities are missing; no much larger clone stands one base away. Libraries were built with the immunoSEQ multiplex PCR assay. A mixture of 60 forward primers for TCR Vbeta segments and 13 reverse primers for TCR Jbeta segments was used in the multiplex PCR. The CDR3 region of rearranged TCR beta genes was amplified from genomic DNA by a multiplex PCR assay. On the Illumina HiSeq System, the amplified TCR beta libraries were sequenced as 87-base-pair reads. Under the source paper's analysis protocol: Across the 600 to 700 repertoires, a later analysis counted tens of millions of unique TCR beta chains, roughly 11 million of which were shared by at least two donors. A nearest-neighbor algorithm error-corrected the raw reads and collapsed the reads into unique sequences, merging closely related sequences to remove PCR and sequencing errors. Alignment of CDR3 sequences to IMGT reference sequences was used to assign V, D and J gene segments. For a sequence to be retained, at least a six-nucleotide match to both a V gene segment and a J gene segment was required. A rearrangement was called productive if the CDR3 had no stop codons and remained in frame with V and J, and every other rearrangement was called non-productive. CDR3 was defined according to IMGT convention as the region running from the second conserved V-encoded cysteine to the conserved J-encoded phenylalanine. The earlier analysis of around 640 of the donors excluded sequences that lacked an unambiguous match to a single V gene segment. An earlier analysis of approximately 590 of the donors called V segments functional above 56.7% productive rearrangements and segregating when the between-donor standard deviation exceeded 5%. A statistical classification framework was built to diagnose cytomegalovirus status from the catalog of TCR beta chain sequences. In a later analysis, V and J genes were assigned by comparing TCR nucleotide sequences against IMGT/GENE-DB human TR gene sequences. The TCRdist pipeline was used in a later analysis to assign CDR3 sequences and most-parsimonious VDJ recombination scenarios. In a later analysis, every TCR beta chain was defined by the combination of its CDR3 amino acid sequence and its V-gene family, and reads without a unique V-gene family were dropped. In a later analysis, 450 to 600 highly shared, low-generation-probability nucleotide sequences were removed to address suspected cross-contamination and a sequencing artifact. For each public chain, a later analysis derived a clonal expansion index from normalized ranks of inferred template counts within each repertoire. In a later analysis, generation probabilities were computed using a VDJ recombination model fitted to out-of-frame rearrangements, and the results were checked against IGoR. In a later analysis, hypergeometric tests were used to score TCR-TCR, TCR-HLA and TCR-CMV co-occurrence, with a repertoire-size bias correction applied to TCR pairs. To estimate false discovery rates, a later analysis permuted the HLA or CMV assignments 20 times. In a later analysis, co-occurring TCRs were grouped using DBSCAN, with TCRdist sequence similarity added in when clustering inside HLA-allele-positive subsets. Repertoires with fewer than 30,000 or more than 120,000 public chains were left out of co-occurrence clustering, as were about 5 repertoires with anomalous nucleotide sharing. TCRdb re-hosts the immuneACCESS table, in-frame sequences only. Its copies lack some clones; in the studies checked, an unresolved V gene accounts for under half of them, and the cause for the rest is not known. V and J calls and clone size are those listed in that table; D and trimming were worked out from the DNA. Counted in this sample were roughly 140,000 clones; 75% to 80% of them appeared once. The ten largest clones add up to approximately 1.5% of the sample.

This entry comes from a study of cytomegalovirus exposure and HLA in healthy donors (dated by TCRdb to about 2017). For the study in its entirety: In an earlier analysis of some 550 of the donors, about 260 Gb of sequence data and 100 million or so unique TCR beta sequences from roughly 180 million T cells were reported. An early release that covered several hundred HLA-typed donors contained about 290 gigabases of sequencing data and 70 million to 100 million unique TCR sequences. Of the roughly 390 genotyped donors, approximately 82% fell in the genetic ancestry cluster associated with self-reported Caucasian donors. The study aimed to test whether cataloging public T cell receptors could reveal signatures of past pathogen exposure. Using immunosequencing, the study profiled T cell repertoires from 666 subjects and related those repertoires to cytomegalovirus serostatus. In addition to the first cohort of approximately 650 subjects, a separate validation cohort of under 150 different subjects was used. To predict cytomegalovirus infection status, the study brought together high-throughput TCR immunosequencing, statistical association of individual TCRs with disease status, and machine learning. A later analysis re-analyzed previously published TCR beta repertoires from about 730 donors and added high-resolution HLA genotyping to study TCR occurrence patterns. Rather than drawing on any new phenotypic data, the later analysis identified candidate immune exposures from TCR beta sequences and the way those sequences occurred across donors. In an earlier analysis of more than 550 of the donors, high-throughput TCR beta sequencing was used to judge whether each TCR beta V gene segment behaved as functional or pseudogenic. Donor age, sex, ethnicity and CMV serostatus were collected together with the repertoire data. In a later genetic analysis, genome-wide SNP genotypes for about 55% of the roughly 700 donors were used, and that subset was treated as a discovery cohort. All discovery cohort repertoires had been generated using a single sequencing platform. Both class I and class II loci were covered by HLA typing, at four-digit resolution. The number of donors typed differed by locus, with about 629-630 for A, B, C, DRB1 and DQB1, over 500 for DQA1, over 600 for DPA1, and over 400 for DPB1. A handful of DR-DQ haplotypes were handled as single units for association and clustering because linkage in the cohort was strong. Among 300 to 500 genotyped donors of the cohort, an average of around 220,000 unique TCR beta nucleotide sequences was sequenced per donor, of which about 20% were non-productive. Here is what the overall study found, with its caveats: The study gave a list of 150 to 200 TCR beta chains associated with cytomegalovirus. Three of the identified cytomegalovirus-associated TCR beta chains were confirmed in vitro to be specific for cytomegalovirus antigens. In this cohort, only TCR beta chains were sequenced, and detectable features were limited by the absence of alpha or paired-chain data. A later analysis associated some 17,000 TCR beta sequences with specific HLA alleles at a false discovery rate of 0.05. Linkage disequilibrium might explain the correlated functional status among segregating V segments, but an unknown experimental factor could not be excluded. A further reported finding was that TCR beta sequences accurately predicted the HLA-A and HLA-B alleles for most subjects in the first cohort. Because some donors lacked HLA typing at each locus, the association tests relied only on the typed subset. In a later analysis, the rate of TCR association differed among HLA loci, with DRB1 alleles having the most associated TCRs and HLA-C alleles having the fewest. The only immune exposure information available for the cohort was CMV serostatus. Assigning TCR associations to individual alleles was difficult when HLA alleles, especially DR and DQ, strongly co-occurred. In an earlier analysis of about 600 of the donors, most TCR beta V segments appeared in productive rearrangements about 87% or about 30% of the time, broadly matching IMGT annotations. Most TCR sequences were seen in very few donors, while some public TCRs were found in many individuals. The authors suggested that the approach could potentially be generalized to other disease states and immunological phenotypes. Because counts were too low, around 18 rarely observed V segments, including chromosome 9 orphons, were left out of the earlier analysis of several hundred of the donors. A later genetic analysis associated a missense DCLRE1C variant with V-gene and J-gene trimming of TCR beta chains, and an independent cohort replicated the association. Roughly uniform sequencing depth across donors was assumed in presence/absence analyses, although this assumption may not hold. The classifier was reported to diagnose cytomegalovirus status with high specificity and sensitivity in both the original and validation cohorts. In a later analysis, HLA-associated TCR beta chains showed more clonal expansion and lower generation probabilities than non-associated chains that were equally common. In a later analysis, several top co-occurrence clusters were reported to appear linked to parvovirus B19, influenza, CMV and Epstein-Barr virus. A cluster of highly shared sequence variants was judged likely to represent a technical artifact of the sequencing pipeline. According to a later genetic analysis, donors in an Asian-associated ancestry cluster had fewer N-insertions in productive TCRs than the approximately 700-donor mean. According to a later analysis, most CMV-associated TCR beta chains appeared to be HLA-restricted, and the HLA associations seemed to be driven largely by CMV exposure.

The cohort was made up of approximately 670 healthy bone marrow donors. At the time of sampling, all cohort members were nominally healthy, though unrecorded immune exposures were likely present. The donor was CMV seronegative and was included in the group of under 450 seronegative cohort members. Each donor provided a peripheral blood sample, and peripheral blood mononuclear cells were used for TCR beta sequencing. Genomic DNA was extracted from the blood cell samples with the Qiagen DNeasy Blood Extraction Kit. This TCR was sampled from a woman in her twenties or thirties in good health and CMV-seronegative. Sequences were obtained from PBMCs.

Here the CDR3 is given as CSVLRGSYQETQYF. The bases read TGCAGCGTTCTCAGGGGTTCGTACCAAGAGACCCAGTACTTC. The chain joins TRBV29-1 to TRBJ2-5; TRBD1 could be the D gene, as 6 bases match. V drops 5 bases and J drops 0 bases, leaving 13 bases in between. Inclusive of the bounding cysteine and phenylalanine, the CDR3 is 14 residues long. CDR3 DNA is the only sequence kept; it has 42 bases, read in frame from the first base. The germline V gene provides CDR1 SQVTM and CDR2 ANQGSEA.